Included here is one T cell receptor beta chain sequence, with context. CDR3 size: 16 residues. V lost 8 bases and J lost 4; bases outside the gene matches: 13. In germline, CDR1 is MDHEN, CDR2 SYDVKM. These data are taken from a study of blood T cell repertoires in COVID-19. About the research overall: The United States, Italy and Spain supplied acute and convalescent COVID-19 samples.

Sequencing used immunoSEQ multiplex PCR; TCRdb keeps in-frame clones, though not all of them. The table includes around 210,000 clones, roughly 75% detected once. This clonotype was obtained from a woman between 65 and 79 years old with acute or convalescent COVID-19. The chain combines TRBV28 with TRBJ2-1; 8 bases line up with TRBD2. Material for sequencing was peripheral blood. The CDR3 DNA reads TGTGCCAGCCTTAACCGAGCGGGAGCGATTTACAATGAGCAGTTCTTC. Translated, it gives CASLNRAGAIYNEQFF.